This T cell receptor beta chain comes out of a study of T cell repertoires in cytomegalovirus infection. TCRdb reprocessed the reads via MiXCR and lists one record per CDR3 protein. Of almost 90,000 distinct CDR3 sequences listed, approximately 32% are singletons. Trimming pared 3 bases from V and 0 bases from J, leaving 21 bases between. This CDR3 is built from 19 residues. Germline V gene sequence: CDR1 SGHVS, CDR2 FQNEAQ. For this clonotype: Its matching antigen is unknown.

This rearrangement joins TRBV7-8 to TRBJ2-1; D is perhaps TRBD2 (5 bases). This TCR came from a human donor in good health (CMV status not recorded). Some clones in this sample may be carry-over from other donors' samples. The sequencing here drew on CD8+ T cells from cultured PBMCs, taken from culture after CMV antigen stimulation. This chain's CDR3 is CASSLEQGLLLSSYNEQFF. In DNA, the CDR3 is TGTGCCAGCAGCTTGGAACAAGGACTGTTACTTAGCTCCTACAATGAGCAGTTCTTC.